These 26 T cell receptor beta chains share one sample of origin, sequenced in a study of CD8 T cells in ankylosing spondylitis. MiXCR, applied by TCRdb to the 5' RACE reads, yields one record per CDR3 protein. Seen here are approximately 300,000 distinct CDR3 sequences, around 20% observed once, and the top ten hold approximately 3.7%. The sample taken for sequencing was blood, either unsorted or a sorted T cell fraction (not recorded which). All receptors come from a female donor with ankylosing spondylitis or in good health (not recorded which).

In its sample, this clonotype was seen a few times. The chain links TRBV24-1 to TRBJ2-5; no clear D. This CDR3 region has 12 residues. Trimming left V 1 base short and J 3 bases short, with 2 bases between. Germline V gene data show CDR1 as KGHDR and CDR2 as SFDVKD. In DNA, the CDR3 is TGTGCCACCAGTGATTTCAAAGAGACCCAGTACTTC. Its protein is CATSDFKETQYF.

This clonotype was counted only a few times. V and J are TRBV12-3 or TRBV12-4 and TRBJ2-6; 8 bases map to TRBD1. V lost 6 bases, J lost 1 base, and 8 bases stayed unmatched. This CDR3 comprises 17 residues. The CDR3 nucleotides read TGTGCCAGCAGCCCAACCGACAGGGGATCTGGGGCCAACGTCCTGACTTTC. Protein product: CASSPTDRGSGANVLTF.

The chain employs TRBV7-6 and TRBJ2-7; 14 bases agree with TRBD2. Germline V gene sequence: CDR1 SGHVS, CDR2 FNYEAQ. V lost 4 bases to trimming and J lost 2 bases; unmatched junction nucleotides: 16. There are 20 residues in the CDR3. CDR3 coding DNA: TGTGCCAGCAGCTCCCCCGGGACTAGCGGGAGTTCCGAGGGGGCCTACGAGCAGTACTTC. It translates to CASSSPGTSGSSEGAYEQYF.

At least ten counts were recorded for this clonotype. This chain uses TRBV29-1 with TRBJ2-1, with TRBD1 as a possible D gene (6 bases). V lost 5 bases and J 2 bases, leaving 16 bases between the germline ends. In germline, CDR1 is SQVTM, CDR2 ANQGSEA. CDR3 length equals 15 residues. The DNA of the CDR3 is TGCAGCGTTCAGAGGGGGAGCGGCACCTACAATGAGCAGTTCTTC. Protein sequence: CSVQRGSGTYNEQFF.

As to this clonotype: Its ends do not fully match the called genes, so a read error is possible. CDR3 bases: TGTGCCCCGGAGGGAAACACCGGGGAGCTGTGTTTT. Translating gives CAPEGNTGELCF. The rearrangement joins TRBV7-9 to TRBJ2-2; a possible D gene is TRBD2 (6 bases). Germline assignment: CDR1 SEHNR and CDR2 FQNEAQ (reference sequence). This CDR3 is 12 amino acids long.

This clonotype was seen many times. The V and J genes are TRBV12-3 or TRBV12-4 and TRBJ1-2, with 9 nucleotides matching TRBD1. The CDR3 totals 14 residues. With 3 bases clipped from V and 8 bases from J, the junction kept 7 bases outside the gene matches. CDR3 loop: CASSFVDRGGGYTF. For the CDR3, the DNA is TGTGCCAGCAGTTTCGTGGACAGGGGTGGCGGCTACACCTTC.

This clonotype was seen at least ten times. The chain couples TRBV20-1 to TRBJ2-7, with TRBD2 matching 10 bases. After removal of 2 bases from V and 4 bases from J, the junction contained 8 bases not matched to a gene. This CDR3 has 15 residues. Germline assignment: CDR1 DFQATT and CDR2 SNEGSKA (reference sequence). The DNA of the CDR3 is TGCAGTGCTAGACGGACTAGCGGTAGGACTTACGAGCAGTACTTC. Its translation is CSARRTSGRTYEQYF.

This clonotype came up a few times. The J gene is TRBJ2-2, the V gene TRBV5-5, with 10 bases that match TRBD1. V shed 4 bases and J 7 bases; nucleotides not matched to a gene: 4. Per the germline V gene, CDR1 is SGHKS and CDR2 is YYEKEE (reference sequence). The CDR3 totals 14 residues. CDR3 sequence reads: CASSDRGRIGELFF. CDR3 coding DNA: TGTGCCAGCAGCGACAGGGGGCGAATCGGGGAGCTGTTTTTT.

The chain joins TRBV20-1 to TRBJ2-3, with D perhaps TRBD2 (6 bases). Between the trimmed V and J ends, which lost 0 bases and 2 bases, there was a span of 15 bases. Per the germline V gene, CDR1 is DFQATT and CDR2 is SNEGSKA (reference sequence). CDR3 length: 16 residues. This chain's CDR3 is CSARDSRAGLTDTQYF. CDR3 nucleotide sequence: TGCAGTGCTAGAGATTCCCGGGCGGGACTCACAGATACGCAGTATTTT.

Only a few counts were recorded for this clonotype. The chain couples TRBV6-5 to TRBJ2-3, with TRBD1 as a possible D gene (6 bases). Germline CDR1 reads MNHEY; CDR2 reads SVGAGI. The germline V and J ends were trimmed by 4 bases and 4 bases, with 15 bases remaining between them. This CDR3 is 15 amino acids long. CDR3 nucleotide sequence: TGTGCCAGCAGTTCTAGGGGGTCGTGGGCAGATACGCAGTATTTT. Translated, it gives CASSSRGSWADTQYF.

This CDR3 reads CASSSRDMSGANVLTF. In DNA form, the CDR3 reads TGTGCCAGCAGCTCCCGTGACATGTCTGGGGCCAACGTCCTGACTTTC. The chain combines TRBV7-9 with TRBJ2-6; no clear D. Germline loops: CDR1 SEHNR, CDR2 FQNEAQ (reference sequence). The CDR3 length is 16 residues. Trimming left V 4 bases short and J 1 base short, with 11 bases between.

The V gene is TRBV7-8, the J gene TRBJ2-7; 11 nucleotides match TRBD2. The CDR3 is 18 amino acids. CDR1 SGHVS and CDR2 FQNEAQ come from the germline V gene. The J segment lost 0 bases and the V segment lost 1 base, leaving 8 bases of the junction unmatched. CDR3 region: CASSLEVGGLADSYEQYF. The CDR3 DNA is TGTGCCAGCAGCTTAGAGGTTGGGGGACTAGCGGACTCCTACGAGCAGTACTTC.

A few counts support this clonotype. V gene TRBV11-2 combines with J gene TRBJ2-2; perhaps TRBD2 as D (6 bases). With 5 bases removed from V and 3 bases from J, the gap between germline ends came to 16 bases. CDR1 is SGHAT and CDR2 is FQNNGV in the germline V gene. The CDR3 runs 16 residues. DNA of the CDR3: TGTGCCAGCAGCCCCTGGGGGGATGGTCACACCGGGGAGCTGTTTTTT. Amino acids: CASSPWGDGHTGELFF.

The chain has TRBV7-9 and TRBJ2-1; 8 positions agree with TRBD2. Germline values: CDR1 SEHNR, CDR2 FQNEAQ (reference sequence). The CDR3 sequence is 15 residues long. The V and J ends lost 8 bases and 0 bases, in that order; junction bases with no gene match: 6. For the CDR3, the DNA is TGTGCCAGCTCTCTAGCGGGTTTCTCCTACAATGAGCAGTTCTTC. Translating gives CASSLAGFSYNEQFF.

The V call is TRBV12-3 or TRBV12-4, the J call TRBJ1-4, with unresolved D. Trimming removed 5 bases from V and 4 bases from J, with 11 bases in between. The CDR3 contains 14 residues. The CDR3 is CASSLDGNNEKLFF. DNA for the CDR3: TGTGCCAGCAGTCTAGACGGGAATAATGAAAAACTGTTTTTT.

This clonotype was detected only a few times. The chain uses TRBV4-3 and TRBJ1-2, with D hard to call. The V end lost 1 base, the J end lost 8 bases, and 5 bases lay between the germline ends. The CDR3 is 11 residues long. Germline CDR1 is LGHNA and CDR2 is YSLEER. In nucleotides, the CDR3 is TGCGCCAGCAGCCAAGGGACGGGCTACACCTTC. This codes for CASSQGTGYTF.

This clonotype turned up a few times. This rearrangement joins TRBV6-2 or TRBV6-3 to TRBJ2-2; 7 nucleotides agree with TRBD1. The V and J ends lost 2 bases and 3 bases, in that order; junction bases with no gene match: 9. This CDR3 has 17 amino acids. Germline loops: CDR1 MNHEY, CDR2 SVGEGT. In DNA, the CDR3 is TGTGCCAGCAGTTACCCCCTGACAGGGTTTGACACCGGGGAGCTGTTTTTT. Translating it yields CASSYPLTGFDTGELFF.

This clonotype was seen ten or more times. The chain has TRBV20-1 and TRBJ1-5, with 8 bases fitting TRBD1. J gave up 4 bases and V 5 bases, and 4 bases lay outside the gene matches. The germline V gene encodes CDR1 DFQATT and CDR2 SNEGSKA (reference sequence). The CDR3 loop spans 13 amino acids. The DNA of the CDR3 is TGCAGTGCTGGGGGACAGGTAAATCAGCCCCAGCATTTT. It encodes CSAGGQVNQPQHF.

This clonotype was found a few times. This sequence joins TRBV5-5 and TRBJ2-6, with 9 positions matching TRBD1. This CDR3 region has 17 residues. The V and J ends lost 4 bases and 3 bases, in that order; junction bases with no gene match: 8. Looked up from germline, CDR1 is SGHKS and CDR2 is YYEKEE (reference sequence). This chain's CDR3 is CASSPYTGGIGANVLTF. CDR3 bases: TGTGCCAGCAGCCCATATACAGGGGGCATTGGGGCCAACGTCCTGACTTTC.

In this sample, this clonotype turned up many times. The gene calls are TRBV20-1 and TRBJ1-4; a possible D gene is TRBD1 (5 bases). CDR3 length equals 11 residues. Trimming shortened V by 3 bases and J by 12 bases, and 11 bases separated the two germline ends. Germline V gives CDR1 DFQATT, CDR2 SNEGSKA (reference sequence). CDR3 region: CSASPRGELFF. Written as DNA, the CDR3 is TGCAGTGCTAGCCCTCGGGGGGAACTGTTTTTT.

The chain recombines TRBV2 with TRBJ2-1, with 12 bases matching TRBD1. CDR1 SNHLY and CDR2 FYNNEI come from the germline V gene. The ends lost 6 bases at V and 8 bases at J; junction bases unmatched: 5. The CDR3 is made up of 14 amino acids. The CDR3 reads CASRGDRGHHEQFF. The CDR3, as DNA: TGTGCCAGCAGGGGGGACAGGGGGCACCATGAGCAGTTCTTC. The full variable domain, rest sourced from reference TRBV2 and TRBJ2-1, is EPEVTQTPSHQVTQMGQEVILRCVPISNHLYFYWYRQILGQKVEFLVSFYNNEISEKSEIFDDQFSVERPDGSNFTLKIRSTKLEDSAMYFCASRGDRGHHEQFFGPGTRLTVL.

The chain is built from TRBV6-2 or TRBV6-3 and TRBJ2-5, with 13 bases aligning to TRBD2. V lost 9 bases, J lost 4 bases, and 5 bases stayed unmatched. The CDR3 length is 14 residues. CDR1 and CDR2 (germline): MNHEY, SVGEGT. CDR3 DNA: TGTGCCAGTAGACTAGCGGGAGGTCGAGAGACCCAGTACTTC. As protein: CASRLAGGRETQYF.

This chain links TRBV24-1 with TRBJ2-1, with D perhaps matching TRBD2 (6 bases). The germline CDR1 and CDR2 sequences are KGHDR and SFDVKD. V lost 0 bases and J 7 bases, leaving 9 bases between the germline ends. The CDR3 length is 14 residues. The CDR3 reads CATSDLGGVNEQFF. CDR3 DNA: TGTGCCACCAGTGATTTGGGCGGGGTGAATGAGCAGTTCTTC.

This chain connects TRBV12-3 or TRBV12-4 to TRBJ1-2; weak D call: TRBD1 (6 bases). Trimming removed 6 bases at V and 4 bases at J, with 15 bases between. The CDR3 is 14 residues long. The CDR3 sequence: CASSQQGRGYGYTF. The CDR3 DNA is TGTGCCAGCAGCCAACAGGGTCGAGGCTATGGCTACACCTTC.

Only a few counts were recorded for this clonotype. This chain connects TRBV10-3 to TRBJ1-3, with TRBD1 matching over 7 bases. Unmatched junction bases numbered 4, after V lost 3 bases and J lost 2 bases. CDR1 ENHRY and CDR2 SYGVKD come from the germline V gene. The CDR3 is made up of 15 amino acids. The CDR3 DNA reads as TGTGCCATCAGTGATTTACAGGGGCCTGGAAACACCATATATTTT. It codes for CAISDLQGPGNTIYF.

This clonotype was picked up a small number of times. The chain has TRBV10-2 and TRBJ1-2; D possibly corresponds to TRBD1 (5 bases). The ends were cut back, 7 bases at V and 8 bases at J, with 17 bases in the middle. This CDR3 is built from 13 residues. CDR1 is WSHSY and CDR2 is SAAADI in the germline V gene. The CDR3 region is CASTGKGNTGYTF. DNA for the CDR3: TGCGCCAGCACGGGCAAGGGGAACACGGGCTACACCTTC.